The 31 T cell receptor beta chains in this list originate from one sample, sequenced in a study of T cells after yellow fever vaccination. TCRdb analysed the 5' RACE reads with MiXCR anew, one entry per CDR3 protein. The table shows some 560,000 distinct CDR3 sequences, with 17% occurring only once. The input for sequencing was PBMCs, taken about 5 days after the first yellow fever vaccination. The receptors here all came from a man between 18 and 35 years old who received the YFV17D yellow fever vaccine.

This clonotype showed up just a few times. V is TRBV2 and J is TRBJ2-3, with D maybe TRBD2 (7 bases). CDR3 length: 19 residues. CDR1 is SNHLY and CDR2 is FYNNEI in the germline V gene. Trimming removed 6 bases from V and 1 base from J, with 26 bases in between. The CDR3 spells CASSQRAGHRVRGTDTQYF. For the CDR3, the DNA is TGTGCCAGCAGCCAGAGAGCGGGACACAGAGTCCGCGGCACAGATACGCAGTATTTT.

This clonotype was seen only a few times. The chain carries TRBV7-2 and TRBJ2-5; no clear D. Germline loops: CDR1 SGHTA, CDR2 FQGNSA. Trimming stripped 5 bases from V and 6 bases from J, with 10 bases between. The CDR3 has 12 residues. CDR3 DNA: TGTGCCAGCAGCAACGCTAGGAAGACCCAGTACTTC. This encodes CASSNARKTQYF.

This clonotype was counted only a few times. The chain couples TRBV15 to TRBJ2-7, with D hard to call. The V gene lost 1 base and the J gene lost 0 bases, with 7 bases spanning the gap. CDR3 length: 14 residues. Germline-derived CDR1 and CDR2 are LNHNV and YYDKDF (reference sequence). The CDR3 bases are TGTGCCACCAGCAGAGTGGGCTTCTCCTACGAGCAGTACTTC. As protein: CATSRVGFSYEQYF.

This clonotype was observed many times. The CDR3 coding sequence is TGCGCCAGCAGCAACACCGGGGAGCTGTTTTTT. Translated, it gives CASSNTGELFF. This chain links TRBV5-1 with TRBJ2-2; D uncertain. Germline V CDR1 and CDR2: SGHRS, YFSETQ. Trimming pared 4 bases from V and 2 bases from J, leaving 0 bases between. The CDR3 has 11 residues.

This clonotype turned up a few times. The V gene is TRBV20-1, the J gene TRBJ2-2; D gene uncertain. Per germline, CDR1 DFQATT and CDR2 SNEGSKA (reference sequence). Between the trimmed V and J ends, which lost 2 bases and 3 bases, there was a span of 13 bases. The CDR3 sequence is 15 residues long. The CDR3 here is CSARSAKQDTGELFF. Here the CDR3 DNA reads TGCAGTGCTAGATCGGCTAAGCAGGACACCGGGGAGCTGTTTTTT.

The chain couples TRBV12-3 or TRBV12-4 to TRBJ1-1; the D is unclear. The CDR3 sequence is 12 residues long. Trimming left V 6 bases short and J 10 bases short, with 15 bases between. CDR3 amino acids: CASSRLSTGAFF. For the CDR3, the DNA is TGTGCCAGCAGCCGTCTTTCGACGGGAGCTTTCTTT.

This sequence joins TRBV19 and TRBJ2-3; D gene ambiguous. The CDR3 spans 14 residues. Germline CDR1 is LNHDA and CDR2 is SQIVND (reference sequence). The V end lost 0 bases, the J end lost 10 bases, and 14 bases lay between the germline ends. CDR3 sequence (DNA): TGTGCCAGTAGTATAGATCCCCCCGGCCTATCGCAGTATTTT. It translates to CASSIDPPGLSQYF. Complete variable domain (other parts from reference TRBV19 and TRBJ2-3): DGGITQSPKYLFRKEGQNVTLSCEQNLNHDAMYWYRQDPGQGLRLIYYSQIVNDFQKGDIAEGYSVSREKKESFPLTVTSAQKNPTAFYLCASSIDPPGLSQYFGPGTRLTVL.

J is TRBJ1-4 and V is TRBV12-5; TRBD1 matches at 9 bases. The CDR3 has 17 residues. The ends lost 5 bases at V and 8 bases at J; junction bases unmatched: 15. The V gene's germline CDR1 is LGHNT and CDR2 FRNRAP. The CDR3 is CASGMLLTGGAEEKLFF. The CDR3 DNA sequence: TGTGCTAGTGGTATGCTACTCACAGGGGGCGCTGAGGAAAAACTGTTTTTT.

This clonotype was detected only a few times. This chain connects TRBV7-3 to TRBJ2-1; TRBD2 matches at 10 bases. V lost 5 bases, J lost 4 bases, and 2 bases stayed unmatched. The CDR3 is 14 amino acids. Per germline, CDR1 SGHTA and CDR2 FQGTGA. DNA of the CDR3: TGTGCCAGCAGCGTGACTAGCGGGTACAATGAGCAGTTCTTC. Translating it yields CASSVTSGYNEQFF.

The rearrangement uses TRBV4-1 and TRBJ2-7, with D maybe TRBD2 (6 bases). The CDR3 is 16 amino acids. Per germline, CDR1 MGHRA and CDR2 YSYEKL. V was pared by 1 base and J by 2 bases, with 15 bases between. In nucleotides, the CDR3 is TGCGCCAGCAGCCAAGCCTCTCTCCCGGGGGCCTACGAGCAGTACTTC. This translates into CASSQASLPGAYEQYF.

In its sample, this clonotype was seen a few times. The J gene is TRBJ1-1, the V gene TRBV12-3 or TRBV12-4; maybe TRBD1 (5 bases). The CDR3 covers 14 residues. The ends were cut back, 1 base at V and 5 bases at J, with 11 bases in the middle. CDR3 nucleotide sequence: TGTGCCAGCAGTTTAGAGGGGCGAGAGACTGAAGCTTTCTTT. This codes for CASSLEGRETEAFF.

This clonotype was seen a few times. The CDR3 protein is CASSGRTGIEGPQHF. The CDR3 region has the DNA TGTGCCAGCAGTGGACGGACAGGGATCGAGGGGCCCCAGCATTTT. The chain employs TRBV6-1 and TRBJ1-5; 8 bases align to TRBD1. With V trimmed by 4 bases and J by 9 bases, 11 bases remained unmatched. Germline CDR1 is MNHNS and CDR2 is SASEGT. The CDR3 extends over 15 amino acids.

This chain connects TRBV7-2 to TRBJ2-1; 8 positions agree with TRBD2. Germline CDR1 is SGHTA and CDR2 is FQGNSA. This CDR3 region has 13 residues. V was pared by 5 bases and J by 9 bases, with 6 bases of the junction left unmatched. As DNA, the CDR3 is TGTGCCAGCAGCACGGGGGGGCGCCGTGAGCAGTTCTTC. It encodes CASSTGGRREQFF. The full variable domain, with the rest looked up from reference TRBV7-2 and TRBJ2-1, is GAGVSQSPSNKVTEKGKDVELRCDPISGHTALYWYRQSLGQGLEFLIYFQGNSAPDKSGLPSDRFSAERTGGSVSTLTIQRTQQEDSAVYLCASSTGGRREQFFGPGTRLTVL.

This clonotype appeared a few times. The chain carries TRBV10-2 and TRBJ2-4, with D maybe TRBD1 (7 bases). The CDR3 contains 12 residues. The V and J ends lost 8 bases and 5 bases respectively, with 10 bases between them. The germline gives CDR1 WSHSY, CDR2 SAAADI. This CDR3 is CASSRGENIQYF. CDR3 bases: TGCGCCAGCTCCAGGGGGGAAAACATTCAGTACTTC.

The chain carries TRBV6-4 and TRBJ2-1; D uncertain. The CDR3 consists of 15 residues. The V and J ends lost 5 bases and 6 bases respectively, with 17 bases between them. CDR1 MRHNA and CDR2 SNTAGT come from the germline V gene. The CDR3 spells CASSLSGSSGNEQFF. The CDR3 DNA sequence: TGTGCCAGCAGTCTATCGGGCAGCTCCGGCAATGAGCAGTTCTTC.

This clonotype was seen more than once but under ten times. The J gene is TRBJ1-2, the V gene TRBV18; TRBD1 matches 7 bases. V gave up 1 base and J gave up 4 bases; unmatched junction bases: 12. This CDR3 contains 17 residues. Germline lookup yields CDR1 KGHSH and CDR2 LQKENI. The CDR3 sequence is CASSPRPARGRVYGYTF. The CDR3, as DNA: TGTGCCAGCTCACCACGGCCTGCGAGGGGGCGCGTCTATGGCTACACCTTC. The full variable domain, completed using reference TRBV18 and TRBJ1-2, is NAGVMQNPRHLVRRRGQEARLRCSPMKGHSHVYWYRQLPEEGLKFMVYLQKENIIDESGMPKERFSAEFPKEGPSILRIQQVVRGDSAAYFCASSPRPARGRVYGYTFGSGTRLTVV.

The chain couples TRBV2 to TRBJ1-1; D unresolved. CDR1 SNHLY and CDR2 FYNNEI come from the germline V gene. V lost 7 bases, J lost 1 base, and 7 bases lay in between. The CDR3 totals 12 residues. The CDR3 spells CASKAGNTEAFF. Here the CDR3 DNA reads TGTGCCAGCAAGGCAGGGAACACTGAAGCTTTCTTT.

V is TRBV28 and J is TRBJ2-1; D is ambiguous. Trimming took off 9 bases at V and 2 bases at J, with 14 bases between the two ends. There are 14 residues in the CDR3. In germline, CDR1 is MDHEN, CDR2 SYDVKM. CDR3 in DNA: TGTGCCAGTTCTCTCTCAGGTGCCTACAATGAGCAGTTCTTC. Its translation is CASSLSGAYNEQFF.

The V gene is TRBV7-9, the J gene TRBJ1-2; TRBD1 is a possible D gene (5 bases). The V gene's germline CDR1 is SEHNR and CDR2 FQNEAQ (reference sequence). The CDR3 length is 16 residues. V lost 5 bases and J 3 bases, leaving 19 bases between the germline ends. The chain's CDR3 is CASSPSPGRAHYGYTF. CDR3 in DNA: TGTGCCAGCAGCCCATCTCCGGGCAGGGCACACTATGGCTACACCTTC.

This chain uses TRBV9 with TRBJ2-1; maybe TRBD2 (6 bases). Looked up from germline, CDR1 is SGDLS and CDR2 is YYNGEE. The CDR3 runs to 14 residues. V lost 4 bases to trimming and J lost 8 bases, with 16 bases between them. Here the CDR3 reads CASSPHTSQDEQFF. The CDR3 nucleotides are TGTGCCAGCAGCCCGCACACTAGCCAGGATGAGCAGTTCTTC.

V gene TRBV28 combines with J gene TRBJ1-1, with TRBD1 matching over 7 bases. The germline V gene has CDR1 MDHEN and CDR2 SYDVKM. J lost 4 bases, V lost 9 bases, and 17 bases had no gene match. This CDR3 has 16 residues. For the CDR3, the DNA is TGTGCCAGTCCTTCGCGTCAGACAGGGACCCCCACTGAAGCTTTCTTT. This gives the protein CASPSRQTGTPTEAFF.

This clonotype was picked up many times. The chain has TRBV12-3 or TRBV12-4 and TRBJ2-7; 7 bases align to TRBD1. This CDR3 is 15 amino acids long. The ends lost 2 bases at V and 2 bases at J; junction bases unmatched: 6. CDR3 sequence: CASSLRGQGAYEQYV. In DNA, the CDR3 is TGTGCCAGCAGTTTAAGGGGTCAGGGGGCCTACGAGCAGTACGTC.

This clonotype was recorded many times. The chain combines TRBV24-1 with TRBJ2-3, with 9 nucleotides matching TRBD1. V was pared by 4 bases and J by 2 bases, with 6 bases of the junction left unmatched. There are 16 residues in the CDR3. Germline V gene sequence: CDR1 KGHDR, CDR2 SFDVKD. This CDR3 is CATSDQTGGSTDTQYF. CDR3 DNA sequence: TGTGCCACCAGTGACCAGACAGGGGGATCCACAGATACGCAGTATTTT.

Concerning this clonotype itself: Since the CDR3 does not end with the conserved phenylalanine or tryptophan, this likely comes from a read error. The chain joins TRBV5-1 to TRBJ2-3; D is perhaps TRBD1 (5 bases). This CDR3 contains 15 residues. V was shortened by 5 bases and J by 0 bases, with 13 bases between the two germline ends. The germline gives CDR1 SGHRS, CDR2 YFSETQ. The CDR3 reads CASRGAVASTDTQYS. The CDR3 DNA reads TGCGCCAGCAGAGGGGCCGTAGCTAGCACAGATACGCAGTATTCT.

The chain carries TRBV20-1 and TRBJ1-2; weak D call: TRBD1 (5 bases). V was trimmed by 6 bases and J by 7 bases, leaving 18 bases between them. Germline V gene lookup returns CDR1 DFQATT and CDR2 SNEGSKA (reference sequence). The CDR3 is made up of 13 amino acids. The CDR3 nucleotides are TGCAGTGCCATGGAGCGACAGTTCGGTGGCTACACCTTC. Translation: CSAMERQFGGYTF.

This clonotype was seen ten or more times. This chain's CDR3 is CASSLRTSGTYNEQFF. Here the CDR3 DNA reads TGTGCCAGCAGCCTCCGGACTAGCGGGACCTACAATGAGCAGTTCTTC. This rearrangement joins TRBV7-9 to TRBJ2-1; 12 nucleotides align to TRBD2. V gave up 5 bases and J gave up 2 bases; unmatched junction bases: 4. The CDR3 extends over 16 amino acids. Germline CDR1 and CDR2: SEHNR and FQNEAQ (reference sequence).

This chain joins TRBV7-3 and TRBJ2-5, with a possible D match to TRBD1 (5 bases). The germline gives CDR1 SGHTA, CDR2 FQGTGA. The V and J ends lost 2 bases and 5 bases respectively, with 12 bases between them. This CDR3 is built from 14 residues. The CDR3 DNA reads TGTGCCAGCAGCTTATGGGCAGGGCACGAGACCCAGTACTTC. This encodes CASSLWAGHETQYF.

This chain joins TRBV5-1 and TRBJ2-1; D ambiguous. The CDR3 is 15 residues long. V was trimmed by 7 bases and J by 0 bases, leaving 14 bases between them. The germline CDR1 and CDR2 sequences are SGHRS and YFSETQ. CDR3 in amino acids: CASYLTDSSYNEQFF. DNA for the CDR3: TGCGCCAGCTATTTAACGGATAGCTCCTACAATGAGCAGTTCTTC.

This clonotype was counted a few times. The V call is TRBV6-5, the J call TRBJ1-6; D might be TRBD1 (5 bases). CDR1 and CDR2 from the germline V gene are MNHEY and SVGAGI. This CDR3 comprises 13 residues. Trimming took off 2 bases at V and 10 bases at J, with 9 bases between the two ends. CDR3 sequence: CASSYPGRSPLHF. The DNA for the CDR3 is TGTGCCAGCAGTTACCCAGGGCGGTCACCCCTCCACTTT.

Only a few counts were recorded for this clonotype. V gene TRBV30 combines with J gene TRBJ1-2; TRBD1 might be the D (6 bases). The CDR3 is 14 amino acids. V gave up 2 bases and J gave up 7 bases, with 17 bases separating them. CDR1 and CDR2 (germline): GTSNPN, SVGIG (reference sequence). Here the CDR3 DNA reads TGTGCCTGGAGTTCGGACAGTACCTATGTTGGCTACACCTTC. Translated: CAWSSDSTYVGYTF.

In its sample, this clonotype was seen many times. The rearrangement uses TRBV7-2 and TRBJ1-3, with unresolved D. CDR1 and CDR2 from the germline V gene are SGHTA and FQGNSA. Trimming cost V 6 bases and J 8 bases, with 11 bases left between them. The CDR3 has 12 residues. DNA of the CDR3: TGTGCCAGCAGGCTCGAGGGCGACACCATATATTTT. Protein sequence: CASRLEGDTIYF.